These T cell receptor beta chains were read from a single sample in a study of T cell responses to AZD1222 COVID-19 vaccine. TCRdb keeps only in-frame clones here, not all; method: immunoSEQ multiplex PCR. In the table there are roughly 100,000 clones, 91% of which are singletons. The sample here was peripheral blood, taken 28 days after the second AZD1222 dose. The receptor set was obtained from an adult who received the AZD1222 COVID-19 vaccine. The CDR3 runs from the conserved cysteine through the conserved F or W. D genes are given only for firm matches. Rows may omit the clone size; those that give it use once, few, many or a size class.

j_gene: TRBJ2-1
v_gene: TRBV4-1
abundance: once
d_gene: -
CDR3nt: TGCGCCAGCAGCCAAGTCCCCTTCTCAGTCAATGAGCAGTTCTTC
CDR3aa: CASSQVPFSVNEQFF

j_gene: TRBJ1-5
v_gene: TRBV15
abundance: -
d_gene: -
CDR3nt: TGTGCCACCAGCAGAGAAGGGGCCTTCAATCAGCCCCAGCATTTT
CDR3aa: CATSREGAFNQPQHF

j_gene: TRBJ1-2
v_gene: TRBV18
abundance: -
d_gene: -
CDR3nt: TGTGCCAGCTCACCACCTTCAATGGGGTCCTATGGCTACACCTTC
CDR3aa: CASSPPSMGSYGYTF

j_gene: TRBJ2-3
v_gene: TRBV5-1
abundance: -
d_gene: TRBD2
CDR3nt: TGCGCCAGCAATTCACTAGCGGGAGTGTCGGATACGCAGTATTTT
CDR3aa: CASNSLAGVSDTQYF

j_gene: TRBJ2-3
v_gene: TRBV5-5
abundance: -
d_gene: -
CDR3nt: TGTGCCAGCAGCTTGGGAGGGGATACGCAGTATTTT
CDR3aa: CASSLGGDTQYF

j_gene: TRBJ2-7
v_gene: TRBV5-1
abundance: once
d_gene: TRBD2
CDR3nt: TGCGCCAGCAGCGCTAGCGGGGCCTACGAGCAGTACTTC
CDR3aa: CASSASGAYEQYF

j_gene: TRBJ2-3
v_gene: TRBV7-9
abundance: -
d_gene: TRBD1
CDR3nt: TGTGCCAGCAGCTTAGTGGGCTCAGGGGGACATACGCAGTATTTT
CDR3aa: CASSLVGSGGHTQYF

j_gene: TRBJ2-7
v_gene: TRBV3-1/TRBV3-2
abundance: once
d_gene: -
CDR3nt: TGTGCCAGCAGCCAAGATCCCAGGGGAGCCTACGAGCAGTACTTC
CDR3aa: CASSQDPRGAYEQYF

j_gene: TRBJ2-5
v_gene: TRBV3-1/TRBV3-2
abundance: -
d_gene: TRBD2
CDR3nt: TGTGCCAGCAGCCAAGATTTTTCTAGCGGGAGAGAGACCCAGTACTTC
CDR3aa: CASSQDFSSGRETQYF

j_gene: TRBJ2-1
v_gene: TRBV11-2
abundance: -
d_gene: TRBD1
CDR3nt: TGTGCCAGCAGCCTGGGCCGGACAGGGAACAATGAGCAGTTCTTC
CDR3aa: CASSLGRTGNNEQFF

j_gene: TRBJ1-5
v_gene: TRBV10-3
abundance: -
d_gene: -
CDR3nt: TGTGCCATCAGGGCGGGGGGTAATCAGCCCCAGCATTTT
CDR3aa: CAIRAGGNQPQHF

j_gene: TRBJ2-2
v_gene: TRBV5-1
abundance: -
d_gene: TRBD2
CDR3nt: TGCGCCAGCAGCTTGGCACTAGCGGGAACCGGGGAGCTGTTTTTT
CDR3aa: CASSLALAGTGELFF

j_gene: TRBJ2-1
v_gene: TRBV6-6
abundance: -
d_gene: -
CDR3nt: TGTGCCAGCAGCCTGGGAGTCAATGAGCAGTTCTTC
CDR3aa: CASSLGVNEQFF

j_gene: TRBJ2-1
v_gene: TRBV7-3
abundance: -
d_gene: -
CDR3nt: TGTGCCAGCAGCTCCGGACGGCCCCCCCCTTACAATGAGCAGTTCTTC
CDR3aa: CASSSGRPPPYNEQFF

j_gene: TRBJ2-2
v_gene: TRBV9
abundance: -
d_gene: TRBD1
CDR3nt: TGTGCCAGCAGCGTAGCTAGACAGGGGTGGGCCGGGGAGCTGTTTTTT
CDR3aa: CASSVARQGWAGELFF

j_gene: TRBJ2-7
v_gene: TRBV27
abundance: -
d_gene: TRBD1
CDR3nt: TGTGCCAGCAGTAGAATTGGCGGACAGGGACGTTCCGAGCAGTACTTC
CDR3aa: CASSRIGGQGRSEQYF

j_gene: TRBJ2-1
v_gene: TRBV7-8
abundance: -
d_gene: TRBD1
CDR3nt: TGTGCCAGCAGCTCCCGGGACAGGGGGAATGAGCAGTTCTTC
CDR3aa: CASSSRDRGNEQFF

j_gene: TRBJ2-1
v_gene: TRBV5-5
abundance: -
d_gene: TRBD2
CDR3nt: TGTGCCAGCAGCTTGGGTAGCGGGGCCGGGCAGAATGAGCAGTTCTTC
CDR3aa: CASSLGSGAGQNEQFF

j_gene: TRBJ1-3
v_gene: TRBV28
abundance: -
d_gene: -
CDR3nt: TGTGCCAGCAGTCCCCCAGGCTCTGGAAACACCATATATTTT
CDR3aa: CASSPPGSGNTIYF

j_gene: TRBJ2-7
v_gene: TRBV20-1
abundance: -
d_gene: -
CDR3nt: TGCAGTGCTTCCCGGGCCATCGGTAACTTC
CDR3aa: CSASRAIGNF

j_gene: TRBJ1-5
v_gene: TRBV27
abundance: -
d_gene: -
CDR3nt: TGTGCCAGCACTCTACGGGCGGATTATAATCAGCCCCAGCATTTT
CDR3aa: CASTLRADYNQPQHF

j_gene: TRBJ2-7
v_gene: TRBV2
abundance: -
d_gene: -
CDR3nt: TGTGCCAGCAGTGAGGTAGCGGCGAGTTACGAGCAGTACTTC
CDR3aa: CASSEVAASYEQYF

j_gene: TRBJ2-1
v_gene: TRBV11-2
abundance: -
d_gene: -
CDR3nt: TGTGCCAGCAGCCCCAGGGCAGGGATGAATGAGCAGTTCTTC
CDR3aa: CASSPRAGMNEQFF

j_gene: TRBJ2-6
v_gene: TRBV2
abundance: -
d_gene: -
CDR3nt: TGTGCCAGCACTATGACCCTAATTGGGGCCAACGTCCTGACTTTC
CDR3aa: CASTMTLIGANVLTF

j_gene: TRBJ1-2
v_gene: TRBV29-1
abundance: few
d_gene: -
CDR3nt: TGCAGCGTTGTGGCAGGGGTCGTCCATGGCTACACCTTC
CDR3aa: CSVVAGVVHGYTF

j_gene: TRBJ1-6
v_gene: TRBV10-3
abundance: -
d_gene: -
CDR3nt: TGTGCCTCGCAGGCGCCACGGGATTCACCCCTCCACTTT
CDR3aa: CASQAPRDSPLHF

j_gene: TRBJ2-7
v_gene: TRBV28
abundance: -
d_gene: TRBD2
CDR3nt: TGTGCCAGCAGTTCGGCCTCGGGGGGGGGCTCCTACGAGCAGTACTTC
CDR3aa: CASSSASGGGSYEQYF

j_gene: TRBJ2-1
v_gene: TRBV9
abundance: -
d_gene: TRBD2
CDR3nt: TGTGCCAGCAGCGCCCTAGCGGGAGCTCCTTACAATGAGCAGTTCTTC
CDR3aa: CASSALAGAPYNEQFF

j_gene: TRBJ1-2
v_gene: TRBV2
abundance: -
d_gene: -
CDR3nt: TGTGCCAGCCGAGCTAACTATGGCTACACCTTC
CDR3aa: CASRANYGYTF

j_gene: TRBJ1-3
v_gene: TRBV6-4
abundance: -
d_gene: -
CDR3nt: TGTGCCAGCAGTGAGCCACAGAGTCCCTCTGGAAACACCATATATTTT
CDR3aa: CASSEPQSPSGNTIYF

j_gene: TRBJ1-2
v_gene: TRBV6-5
abundance: -
d_gene: -
CDR3nt: TGTGCCAGCATGATATTCCTTAACTATGGCTACACCTTC
CDR3aa: CASMIFLNYGYTF

j_gene: TRBJ2-5
v_gene: TRBV9
abundance: -
d_gene: -
CDR3nt: TGTGCCAGCAGCGTAGAGGGACTTAGTTCGGAGACCCAGTACTTC
CDR3aa: CASSVEGLSSETQYF

j_gene: TRBJ2-1
v_gene: TRBV30
abundance: -
d_gene: -
CDR3nt: TGTGCCTTCTCATCCGGGCGATTTCAGTACAATGAGCAGTTCTTC
CDR3aa: CAFSSGRFQYNEQFF

j_gene: TRBJ1-5
v_gene: TRBV15
abundance: -
d_gene: -
CDR3nt: TGTGCCACCAGCAGAGATTTGAGGGGCGGTAATCAGCCCCAGCATTTT
CDR3aa: CATSRDLRGGNQPQHF

j_gene: TRBJ1-5
v_gene: TRBV7-8
abundance: -
d_gene: -
CDR3nt: TGTGCCAGCAGCGTAGACAGCAATCAGCCCCAGCATTTT
CDR3aa: CASSVDSNQPQHF

j_gene: TRBJ2-1
v_gene: TRBV4-3
abundance: -
d_gene: TRBD1
CDR3nt: TGCGCCAGCAGCTCCTCGACAGGGTATGAGCAGTTCTTC
CDR3aa: CASSSSTGYEQFF

j_gene: TRBJ1-5
v_gene: TRBV27
abundance: -
d_gene: -
CDR3nt: TGTGCCAGCAGCGAGGACAGAATCCAGCCCCAGCATTTT
CDR3aa: CASSEDRIQPQHF

j_gene: TRBJ1-1
v_gene: TRBV18
abundance: -
d_gene: TRBD1
CDR3nt: TGTGCCAGCTCACCGGACAGGGGGCCTGCTTTCTTT
CDR3aa: CASSPDRGPAFF

j_gene: TRBJ2-7
v_gene: TRBV20-1
abundance: -
d_gene: -
CDR3nt: TGCAGTGCTAGAAGAGACGAGCAGTACTTC
CDR3aa: CSARRDEQYF

j_gene: TRBJ2-3
v_gene: TRBV6-2/TRBV6-3
abundance: -
d_gene: TRBD2
CDR3nt: TGTGCCAGCAGTTACAGGCTAGCGGGAGACGATACGCAGTATTTT
CDR3aa: CASSYRLAGDDTQYF

j_gene: TRBJ2-1
v_gene: TRBV28
abundance: -
d_gene: -
CDR3nt: TGTGCCAGCATCTTGGGGGGGCGCGAGGATGAGCAGTTCTTC
CDR3aa: CASILGGREDEQFF

j_gene: TRBJ2-1
v_gene: TRBV27
abundance: -
d_gene: -
CDR3nt: TGTGCCAGCGGGTTGGTGGAGCAGTTCTTC
CDR3aa: CASGLVEQFF

j_gene: TRBJ1-1
v_gene: TRBV30
abundance: once
d_gene: -
CDR3nt: TGTGCCTGGAGTCGTCCCCCGGGAAAGCCTGAAGCTTTCTTT
CDR3aa: CAWSRPPGKPEAFF

j_gene: TRBJ2-7
v_gene: TRBV28
abundance: -
d_gene: -
CDR3nt: TGTGCCAGCAGTTTGGGGCAGGGACACTCCTACGAGCAGTACTTC
CDR3aa: CASSLGQGHSYEQYF

j_gene: TRBJ1-5
v_gene: TRBV10-2
abundance: -
d_gene: -
CDR3nt: TGCGCCAGCAGTGAGACAGACGGATATCAGCCCCAGCATTTT
CDR3aa: CASSETDGYQPQHF

j_gene: TRBJ2-1
v_gene: TRBV30
abundance: -
d_gene: -
CDR3nt: TGTGCCTGGAGCCAGGGAAATGAGCAGTTCTTC
CDR3aa: CAWSQGNEQFF

j_gene: TRBJ2-3
v_gene: TRBV27
abundance: -
d_gene: TRBD2
CDR3nt: TGTGCCAGCAGTTCCCTGACTAGCGGGAGTACAGATACGCAGTATTTT
CDR3aa: CASSSLTSGSTDTQYF